The 17 T cell receptor beta chains below come from one sample, sequenced in a study of cytomegalovirus exposure and HLA in healthy donors. Clones were read by immunoSEQ multiplex PCR, and TCRdb kept only the in-frame ones, dropping some. The repertoire holds approximately 57,000 clones, with more than 85% as singletons. Sequencing was done on a sample of PBMCs. These receptors all come from a woman younger than 35 in good health and CMV-seronegative.

The V call is TRBV5-6, the J call TRBJ1-4; unclear D gene. Germline CDR1 is SGHDT and CDR2 is YYEEEE. Trimming took off 1 base at V and 0 bases at J, with 19 bases between the two ends. This CDR3 spans 19 amino acids. In nucleotides, the CDR3 is TGTGCCAGCAGCTTGCTTCCCGGGGAAAGTTATGCAACTAATGAAAAACTGTTTTTT. It encodes CASSLLPGESYATNEKLFF.

The chain uses TRBV9 and TRBJ1-1; D not resolved. Germline V gives CDR1 SGDLS, CDR2 YYNGEE. The CDR3 is made up of 13 amino acids. Trimming shortened V by 4 bases and J by 3 bases, and 10 bases separated the two germline ends. Here the CDR3 reads CASSPYEDTEAFF. In DNA, the CDR3 is TGTGCCAGCAGCCCCTACGAGGACACTGAAGCTTTCTTT.

The chain joins TRBV7-2 to TRBJ1-4, with 7 bases that match TRBD1. The junction had 9 bases not matched to a gene; V was cut back by 3 bases and J by 8 bases. The germline V gene has CDR1 SGHTA and CDR2 FQGNSA. The CDR3 length is 15 residues. CDR3 nucleotides: TGTGCCAGCAGCTTGACAGGGCTTGGCTTGGAAAAACTGTTTTTT. This gives the protein CASSLTGLGLEKLFF. Drawing the rest from reference TRBV7-2 and TRBJ1-4, the complete variable domain is GAGVSQSPSNKVTEKGKDVELRCDPISGHTALYWYRQSLGQGLEFLIYFQGNSAPDKSGLPSDRFSAERTGGSVSTLTIQRTQQEDSAVYLCASSLTGLGLEKLFFGSGTQLSVL.

V and J are TRBV5-6 and TRBJ2-1, with 9 bases aligning to TRBD1. Germline CDR1 is SGHDT and CDR2 is YYEEEE. V lost 0 bases and J lost 9; bases outside the gene matches: 7. The CDR3 is made up of 15 amino acids. CDR3 nucleotides: TGTGCCAGCAGCTTGGGACAGGGGGTGCAAAGTGAGCAGTTCTTC. Its protein is CASSLGQGVQSEQFF.

This clone occurred once. The CDR3 region has the DNA TGTGCCAGCACTGACCCACGGGGTACTGAAGCTTTCTTT. Translation: CASTDPRGTEAFF. V usage is TRBV5-4 and J usage is TRBJ1-1; no clear D gene. V was pared by 6 bases and J by 5 bases, with 14 bases between. Germline V gene lookup returns CDR1 SGHNT and CDR2 YYREEE (reference sequence). The CDR3 is 13 residues long.

This clone was counted between two and nine times. The J gene is TRBJ1-2, the V gene TRBV2; 7 bases align to TRBD1. The CDR3 is made up of 14 amino acids. Germline V gene data show CDR1 as SNHLY and CDR2 as FYNNEI. V was clipped by 4 bases and J by 4 bases; unmatched bases: 6. DNA for the CDR3: TGTGCCAGCAGTGGATCAGGGGGAGGCTATGGCTACACCTTC. This translates into CASSGSGGGYGYTF. The whole variable domain, filled in from reference TRBV2 and TRBJ1-2, reads EPEVTQTPSHQVTQMGQEVILRCVPISNHLYFYWYRQILGQKVEFLVSFYNNEISEKSEIFDDQFSVERPDGSNFTLKIRSTKLEDSAMYFCASSGSGGGYGYTFGSGTRLTVV.

This chain joins TRBV10-3 and TRBJ1-1; no firm D call. The CDR3 runs to 15 residues. The ends were cut back, 0 bases at V and 0 bases at J, with 8 bases in the middle. Germline loops: CDR1 ENHRY, CDR2 SYGVKD. This CDR3 is CAISESAALNTEAFF. The CDR3 bases are TGTGCCATCAGTGAGTCGGCAGCGCTGAACACTGAAGCTTTCTTT.

V and J are TRBV10-3 and TRBJ1-2; D remains unclear. V shed 3 bases and J shed 3 bases, with 11 bases lying between them. Germline V CDR1 and CDR2: ENHRY, SYGVKD. The CDR3 runs to 14 residues. This chain's CDR3 is CAISDSRADYGYTF. The CDR3 nucleotides are TGTGCCATCAGTGATTCACGTGCGGACTATGGCTACACCTTC.

This sequence joins TRBV18 and TRBJ2-6, with 10 nucleotides matching TRBD1. This CDR3 has 19 residues. The trim removed 2 bases at V and 0 bases at J, leaving 7 bases unmatched. Germline V gene data show CDR1 as KGHSH and CDR2 as LQKENI. The CDR3 loop reads CASSPWGQGLYSGANVLTF. The DNA of the CDR3 is TGTGCCAGCTCACCATGGGGACAGGGGCTCTACTCTGGGGCCAACGTCCTGACTTTC.

V usage is TRBV19 and J usage is TRBJ1-2; unclear D gene. Germline lookup yields CDR1 LNHDA and CDR2 SQIVND (reference sequence). The CDR3 is 13 residues long. V lost 9 bases and J lost 2, with 13 bases in between. This CDR3 reads CASHISGNYGYTF. In DNA form, the CDR3 reads TGTGCCAGCCATATATCGGGGAACTATGGCTACACCTTC.

This chain links TRBV9 with TRBJ2-1, with TRBD2 as a possible D gene (5 bases). The CDR3 consists of 16 residues. The ends were cut back, 3 bases at V and 0 bases at J, with 13 bases in the middle. Germline CDR1 and CDR2: SGDLS and YYNGEE. The CDR3 region has the DNA TGTGCCAGCAGCGCGGAGGAGAACCGCTCCTACAATGAGCAGTTCTTC. Its translation is CASSAEENRSYNEQFF. Full variable domain (remainder filled in from reference TRBV9 and TRBJ2-1): DSGVTQTPKHLITATGQRVTLRCSPRSGDLSVYWYQQSLDQGLQFLIQYYNGEERAKGNILERFSAQQFPDLHSELNLSSLELGDSALYFCASSAEENRSYNEQFFGPGTRLTVL.

CDR3 in amino acids: CASRWTGGEKLFF. The DNA of the CDR3 is TGTGCCAGCAGGTGGACAGGGGGCGAAAAACTGTTTTTT. The J gene is TRBJ1-4, the V gene TRBV28; 11 bases align to TRBD1. The V gene end was trimmed by 6 bases and the J gene end by 8 bases; junction bases not matched to a gene: 2. This CDR3 has 13 amino acids. Germline CDR1 is MDHEN and CDR2 is SYDVKM.

This clone was counted a single time. The chain is built from TRBV6-6 and TRBJ2-3; D uncertain. V was clipped by 7 bases and J by 0 bases, with 17 bases between them. CDR3 length: 16 residues. Germline V gene lookup returns CDR1 MNHNY and CDR2 SVGAGI (reference sequence). CDR3 loop: CASTRLLGLSTDTQYF. In nucleotides, the CDR3 is TGTGCCAGCACCCGACTCTTGGGTCTTAGCACAGATACGCAGTATTTT.

V gene TRBV11-3 combines with J gene TRBJ2-3; the D is unclear. Trimming took off 1 base at V and 1 base at J, with 9 bases between the two ends. This CDR3 has 15 residues. The germline gives CDR1 SGHNT, CDR2 YENEEA. The DNA of the CDR3 is TGTGCCAGCAGCTTAGGTCGCCCAGGCACAGATACGCAGTATTTT. Its protein product is CASSLGRPGTDTQYF.

The CDR3 DNA reads as TGCAGCGTCCTACAGGGGGCCAGCAATCAGCCCCAGCATTTT. This codes for CSVLQGASNQPQHF. The V and J genes are TRBV29-1 and TRBJ1-5, with TRBD1 matching 9 bases. The CDR3 contains 14 residues. V trimming: 6 bases; J trimming: 1 base; junction bases outside the gene matches: 4. The germline V gene has CDR1 SQVTM and CDR2 ANQGSEA.

This clone came up a few times. The chain has TRBV7-9 and TRBJ2-1; 12 bases map to TRBD2. This CDR3 is 19 amino acids long. CDR1 and CDR2 (germline): SEHNR, FQNEAQ (reference sequence). J was trimmed by 0 bases and V by 4 bases; bases with no gene match: 10. The CDR3 here is CASSSPRLAGDPSYNEQFF. The CDR3 DNA is TGTGCCAGCAGCTCCCCACGACTAGCGGGGGACCCCTCCTACAATGAGCAGTTCTTC.

This chain connects TRBV5-1 to TRBJ2-2, with 8 bases that match TRBD1. The junction had 11 bases not matched to a gene; V was cut back by 4 bases and J by 9 bases. This CDR3 is built from 15 residues. CDR1 SGHRS and CDR2 YFSETQ come from the germline V gene. The CDR3 DNA follows: TGCGCCAGCAGCGGCCGAGGACAGGGCATGAGGGAGCTGTTTTTT. Protein: CASSGRGQGMRELFF.